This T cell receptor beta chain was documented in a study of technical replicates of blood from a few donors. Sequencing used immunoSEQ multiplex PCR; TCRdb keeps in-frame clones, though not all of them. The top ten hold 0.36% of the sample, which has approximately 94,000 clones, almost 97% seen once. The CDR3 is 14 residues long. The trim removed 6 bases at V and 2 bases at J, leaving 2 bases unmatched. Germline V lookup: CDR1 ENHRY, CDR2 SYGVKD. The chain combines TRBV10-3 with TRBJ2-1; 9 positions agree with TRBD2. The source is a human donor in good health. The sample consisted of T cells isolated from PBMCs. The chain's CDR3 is CAISLAGTYNEQFF. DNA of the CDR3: TGTGCCATCAGCCTAGCGGGAACCTACAATGAGCAGTTCTTC.